Each of the 20 T cell receptor beta chains below was sequenced from the same sample in a study of blood T cell repertoires in COVID-19. This table comes from immunoSEQ multiplex PCR, and its TCRdb copy is limited to in-frame clones, with some not included. The profile covers around 300,000 clones, with around nine tenths appearing a single time and roughly 2.1% taken by the ten largest. Sequencing was carried out using peripheral blood. These receptors all stem from a man aged 50 to 59 with acute or convalescent COVID-19.

The chain has TRBV5-1 and TRBJ1-1; TRBD1 might be the D (5 bases). Deletions cut 6 bases from V and 5 bases from J, with 17 bases between. The CDR3 is 14 amino acids. Germline V gives CDR1 SGHRS, CDR2 YFSETQ. As DNA, the CDR3 is TGCGCCAGCACTAGGTGGGGGGGTTCTACTGAAGCTTTCTTT. Its protein product is CASTRWGGSTEAFF.

The chain combines TRBV3-1 (or the pseudogene TRBV3-2) with TRBJ1-4; D is ambiguous. CDR1 and CDR2 from the germline V gene are LGHDT and YNNKEL (reference sequence). The CDR3 length is 14 residues. V was shortened by 4 bases and J by 1 base, with 7 bases between the two germline ends. The CDR3 reads CASSRRGTNEKLFF. DNA for the CDR3: TGTGCCAGCAGCCGACGGGGAACTAATGAAAAACTGTTTTTT.

The CDR3 loop reads CASSRGGNQPQHF. The CDR3 DNA follows: TGTGCCAGCAGCCGAGGTGGTAATCAGCCCCAGCATTTT. The V and J genes are TRBV7-2 and TRBJ1-5; no clear D. The CDR3 is 13 residues long. In germline, CDR1 is SGHTA, CDR2 FQGNSA. Trimming took off 5 bases at V and 4 bases at J, with 9 bases between the two ends.

The V call is TRBV6-6, the J call TRBJ2-5; 7 positions match TRBD1. CDR1 and CDR2 from the germline V gene are MNHNY and SVGAGI (reference sequence). The CDR3 has 13 amino acids. The V gene end was trimmed by 8 bases and the J gene end by 2 bases; junction bases not matched to a gene: 5. CDR3 nucleotide sequence: TGTGCCAGCGTCACAGGGGCGCAAGAGACCCAGTACTTC. Its protein product is CASVTGAQETQYF.

The rearrangement uses TRBV5-1 and TRBJ1-4; 7 positions match TRBD1. The CDR3 length is 14 residues. Looked up from germline, CDR1 is SGHRS and CDR2 is YFSETQ. The ends lost 5 bases at V and 4 bases at J; junction bases unmatched: 5. In nucleotides, the CDR3 is TGCGCCAGCAGTCCGGGACAGCGTAATGAAAAACTGTTTTTT. Its protein is CASSPGQRNEKLFF.

In this sample, this clone turned up once. V and J are TRBV12-3 or TRBV12-4 and TRBJ2-7; D gene uncertain. The CDR3 consists of 11 residues. The ends were cut back, 8 bases at V and 7 bases at J, with 12 bases in the middle. Written as DNA, the CDR3 is TGTGCCAGCTCTTCAGGAAAAGAGCAGTACTTC. Its translation is CASSSGKEQYF.

A few counts support this clone. The chain employs TRBV27 and TRBJ2-4, with TRBD2 as a possible D gene (7 bases). From germline, CDR1 is MNHEY and CDR2 SMNVEV (reference sequence). This CDR3 region has 15 residues. Trimming cost V 6 bases and J 1 base, with 13 bases left between them. The CDR3 here is CASRGGGVAKNIQYF. Here the CDR3 DNA reads TGTGCCAGCAGGGGAGGGGGAGTCGCCAAAAACATTCAGTACTTC.

This chain uses TRBV18 with TRBJ1-6; D is unclear. CDR1 is KGHSH, CDR2 LQKENI, per germline. The CDR3 length is 15 residues. Trimming pared 4 bases from V and 2 bases from J, leaving 9 bases between. The CDR3 DNA follows: TGTGCCAGCTCACAGAGAATAACCTATAATTCACCCCTCCACTTT. It yields the protein CASSQRITYNSPLHF. Complete variable domain (other parts from reference TRBV18 and TRBJ1-6): NAGVMQNPRHLVRRRGQEARLRCSPMKGHSHVYWYRQLPEEGLKFMVYLQKENIIDESGMPKERFSAEFPKEGPSILRIQQVVRGDSAAYFCASSQRITYNSPLHFGNGTRLTVT.

This chain links TRBV5-1 with TRBJ2-3; the D gene is possibly TRBD1 (6 bases). Germline V CDR1 and CDR2: SGHRS, YFSETQ. Trimming took off 3 bases at V and 3 bases at J, with 14 bases between the two ends. The CDR3 runs 15 residues. The CDR3: CASSSMGAPTDTQYF. CDR3 sequence (DNA): TGCGCCAGCAGCTCCATGGGGGCCCCTACAGATACGCAGTATTTT.

The rearrangement links TRBV12-3 or TRBV12-4 to TRBJ1-2; the D gene is possibly TRBD1 (6 bases). The CDR3 loop spans 13 amino acids. Trimming cost V 7 bases and J 5 bases, with 14 bases left between them. The CDR3 reads CASTLGGGYGYTF. DNA of the CDR3: TGTGCCAGCACCCTAGGGGGTGGGTATGGCTACACCTTC.

The V and J genes are TRBV6-5 and TRBJ2-7; a possible D gene is TRBD1 (5 bases). The CDR3 has 12 residues. Trimming left V 10 bases short and J 6 bases short, with 16 bases between. CDR1 and CDR2 (germline): MNHEY, SVGAGI. The CDR3 sequence: CATSTPGSEQYF. CDR3 bases: TGTGCCACCTCGACCCCAGGGTCCGAGCAGTACTTC.

The CDR3 loop reads CASSLGGLLGGTDTQYF. The CDR3 bases are TGTGCCAGCAGCTTAGGGGGACTCCTCGGTGGCACAGATACGCAGTATTTT. The chain joins TRBV11-3 to TRBJ2-3, with a possible D match to TRBD2 (6 bases). The CDR3 is 17 residues long. CDR1 is SGHNT and CDR2 is YENEEA in the germline V gene. V was cut by 1 base and J by 1 base, with 15 bases left in between.

A single count supports this clone. The chain links TRBV10-3 to TRBJ2-3, with a weak D call TRBD2 (5 bases). CDR1 is ENHRY and CDR2 is SYGVKD in the germline V gene. This CDR3 contains 15 residues. V was trimmed by 3 bases and J by 2 bases, leaving 12 bases between them. This CDR3 reads CAISDGRRNTDTQYF. The CDR3 DNA follows: TGTGCCATCAGTGACGGCCGGAGGAACACAGATACGCAGTATTTT.

V usage is TRBV27 and J usage is TRBJ2-4; 7 bases agree with TRBD1. Unmatched junction bases numbered 6, after V lost 5 bases and J lost 5 bases. The germline V gene has CDR1 MNHEY and CDR2 SMNVEV (reference sequence). This CDR3 region has 14 residues. Here the CDR3 reads CASSAPGQQNIQYF. The CDR3 bases are TGTGCCAGCAGTGCACCGGGACAGCAAAACATTCAGTACTTC.

The chain uses TRBV10-1 and TRBJ2-7; perhaps TRBD2 as D (5 bases). CDR1 is WNHNN and CDR2 is SYGVQD in the germline V gene (reference sequence). Trimming removed 4 bases at V and 2 bases at J, with 9 bases between. The CDR3 is made up of 13 amino acids. The CDR3 DNA reads TGCGCCAGCAGTGCAGGAGGCCCCTACGAGCAGTACTTC. This gives the protein CASSAGGPYEQYF.

The J gene is TRBJ1-2, the V gene TRBV29-1; maybe TRBD1 (5 bases). The CDR3 loop spans 16 amino acids. Germline V gene sequence: CDR1 SQVTM, CDR2 ANQGSEA. V was trimmed by 1 base and J by 8 bases, leaving 23 bases between them. The CDR3 bases are TGCAGCGTTGAAGCGGAACCAGGGCGATTCATGGGGGGCTACACCTTC. Amino acid sequence: CSVEAEPGRFMGGYTF.

J is TRBJ2-3 and V is TRBV21-1; the DNA was not compared with TRBD2, the D call given in the table. TRBV21-1 has pseudogene status. This CDR3 spans 18 amino acids. The chain's CDR3 is CASSLSGASGDPADTQYF. DNA for the CDR3: TGTGCCAGCAGCTTAAGTGGGGCTAGCGGGGACCCCGCAGATACGCAGTATTTT.

The chain couples TRBV30 to TRBJ1-1; 9 positions match TRBD1. Germline V gene sequence: CDR1 GTSNPN, CDR2 SVGIG (reference sequence). Unmatched junction bases numbered 9, after V lost 2 bases and J lost 8 bases. CDR3 length: 14 amino acids. The CDR3 loop reads CAWSPRDRVREAFF. In DNA, the CDR3 is TGTGCCTGGAGTCCTCGGGACAGGGTACGGGAAGCTTTCTTT.

This chain joins TRBV5-1 and TRBJ2-2; D not resolved. The CDR3 loop spans 17 amino acids. CDR1 is SGHRS and CDR2 is YFSETQ in the germline V gene. The V gene lost 4 bases and the J gene lost 5 bases, with 21 bases spanning the gap. CDR3 region: CASSADSTTSQTGELFF. CDR3 nucleotide sequence: TGCGCCAGCAGCGCCGACTCTACTACAAGTCAGACCGGGGAGCTGTTTTTT.

The V call is TRBV5-1, the J call TRBJ2-1, with D tentatively TRBD2 (5 bases). The CDR3 is 15 amino acids. V dropped 0 bases and J dropped 9 bases, with 16 bases sitting between them. CDR1 and CDR2 (germline): SGHRS, YFSETQ. The CDR3 coding sequence is TGCGCCAGCAGCTTGGCCGCTGGCAGTCGGGGTGAGCAGTTCTTC. Amino acid sequence: CASSLAAGSRGEQFF.